Below, one TCR beta chain is given with its context. Antigen unknown. This sample was included in a study of cytomegalovirus exposure and HLA in healthy donors. Study-wide points: The study put 150 or so TCR beta chains on its list as cytomegalovirus-associated.

Among the donors, all were healthy bone marrow donors. At collection, donors were nominally healthy, but unrecorded immune exposures were probable. The germline V gene has CDR1 GTSNPN and CDR2 SVGIG (reference sequence). Germline trimming cut 2 bases from V and 5 bases from J; bases unmatched to any gene: 10. This CDR3 spans 15 amino acids. The PCR made use of 60 Vbeta and 13 Jbeta primers. TCRdb keeps only in-frame clones here, not all; method: immunoSEQ multiplex PCR. The record lists tens of thousands of clones, of which the ten most abundant hold more than 1.5%. The sample was PBMCs. The genes are TRBV30 and TRBJ2-3; 7 nucleotides agree with TRBD2. This receptor was taken from a woman in her twenties or thirties in good health and CMV-seronegative. This CDR3 is CAWSTGGGRVDTQYF. DNA of the CDR3: TGTGCCTGGAGTACAGGTGGCGGGAGAGTAGATACGCAGTATTTT. The whole variable domain, remainder taken from reference TRBV30 and TRBJ2-3, is SQTIHQWPATLVQPVGSPLSLECTVEGTSNPNLYWYRQAAGRGLQLLFYSVGIGQISSEVPQNLSASRPQDRQFILSSKKLLLSDSGFYLCAWSTGGGRVDTQYFGPGTRLTVL.